This T cell receptor (beta chain) came from a study of identical twins. One entry per CDR3 protein, called by TCRdb with MiXCR from the 5' RACE reads. Seen here are approximately 260,000 distinct CDR3 sequences, more than 12% observed once, and the top ten hold around 8.9%. There are 15 residues in the CDR3. The V and J ends lost 4 bases and 6 bases, in that order; junction bases with no gene match: 10. Germline CDR1 and CDR2: SGHRS and YFSETQ. Sequences were obtained from memory (CD45RO+) T cells sorted from blood. The origin of this receptor is a woman aged 18-29 years in good health. The rearrangement links TRBV5-1 to TRBJ1-2; 9 positions agree with TRBD1. In DNA, the CDR3 is TGCGCCAGCAGCCACCCACAGGGGGCGACCCATGGCTACACCTTC. Its protein product is CASSHPQGATHGYTF.